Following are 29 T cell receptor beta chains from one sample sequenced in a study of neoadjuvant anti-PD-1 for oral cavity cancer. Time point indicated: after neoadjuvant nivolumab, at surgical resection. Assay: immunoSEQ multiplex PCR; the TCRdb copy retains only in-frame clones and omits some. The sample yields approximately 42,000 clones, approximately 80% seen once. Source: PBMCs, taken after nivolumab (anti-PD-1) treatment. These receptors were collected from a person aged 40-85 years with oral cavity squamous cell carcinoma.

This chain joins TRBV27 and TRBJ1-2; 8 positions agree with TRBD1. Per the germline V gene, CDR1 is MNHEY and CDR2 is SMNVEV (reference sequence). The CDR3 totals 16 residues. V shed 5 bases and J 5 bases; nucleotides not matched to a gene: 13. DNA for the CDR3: TGTGCCAGCAGTACCCGAGGACAGGGAGGTTGGTATGGCTACACCTTC. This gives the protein CASSTRGQGGWYGYTF.

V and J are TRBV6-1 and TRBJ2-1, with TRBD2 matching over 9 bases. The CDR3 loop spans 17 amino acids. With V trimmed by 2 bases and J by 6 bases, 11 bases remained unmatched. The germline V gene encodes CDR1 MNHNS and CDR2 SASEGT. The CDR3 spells CASSESGGGAQSNEQFF. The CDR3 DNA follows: TGTGCCAGCAGTGAATCGGGCGGGGGGGCCCAATCCAATGAGCAGTTCTTC.

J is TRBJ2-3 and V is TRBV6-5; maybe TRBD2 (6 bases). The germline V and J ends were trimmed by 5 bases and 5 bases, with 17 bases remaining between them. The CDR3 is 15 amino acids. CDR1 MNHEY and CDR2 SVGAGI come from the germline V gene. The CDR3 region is CASSQQSAGIDTQYF. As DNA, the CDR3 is TGTGCCAGCAGTCAACAGTCCGCGGGGATAGATACGCAGTATTTT.

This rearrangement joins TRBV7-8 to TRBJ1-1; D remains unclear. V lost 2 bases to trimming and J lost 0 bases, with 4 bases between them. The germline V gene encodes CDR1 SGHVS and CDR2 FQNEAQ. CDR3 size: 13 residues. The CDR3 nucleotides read TGTGCCAGCAGCTTATTAGTGAACACTGAAGCTTTCTTT. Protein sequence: CASSLLVNTEAFF.

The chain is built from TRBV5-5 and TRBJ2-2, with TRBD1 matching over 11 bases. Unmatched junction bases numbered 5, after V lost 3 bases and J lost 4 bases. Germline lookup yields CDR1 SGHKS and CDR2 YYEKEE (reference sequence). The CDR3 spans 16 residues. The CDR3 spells CASSSGQGAITGELFF. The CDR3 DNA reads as TGTGCCAGCAGCTCCGGACAGGGGGCTATCACCGGGGAGCTGTTTTTT.

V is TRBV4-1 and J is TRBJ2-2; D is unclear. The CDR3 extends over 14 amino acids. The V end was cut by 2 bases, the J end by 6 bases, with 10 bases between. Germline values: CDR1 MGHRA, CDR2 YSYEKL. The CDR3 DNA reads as TGCGCCAGCAGCCAATTGTTACTCCCCGGGGAGCTGTTTTTT. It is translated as CASSQLLLPGELFF.

As DNA, the CDR3 is TGTGCCAGCAGTGGGAGGGTAAGGCAAGAGACCCAGTACTTC. Its protein is CASSGRVRQETQYF. V usage is TRBV6-1 and J usage is TRBJ2-5; D may be TRBD2 (6 bases). The CDR3 consists of 14 residues. From germline, CDR1 is MNHNS and CDR2 SASEGT. Deletions cut 4 bases from V and 2 bases from J, with 11 bases between.

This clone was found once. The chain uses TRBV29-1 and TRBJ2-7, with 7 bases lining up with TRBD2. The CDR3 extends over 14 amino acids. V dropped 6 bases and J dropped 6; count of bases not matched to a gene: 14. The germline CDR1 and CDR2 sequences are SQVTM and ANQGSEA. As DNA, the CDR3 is TGCAGCGTCACCCCTAGCGGACCCTTGGGCGAGCAGTACTTC. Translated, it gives CSVTPSGPLGEQYF.

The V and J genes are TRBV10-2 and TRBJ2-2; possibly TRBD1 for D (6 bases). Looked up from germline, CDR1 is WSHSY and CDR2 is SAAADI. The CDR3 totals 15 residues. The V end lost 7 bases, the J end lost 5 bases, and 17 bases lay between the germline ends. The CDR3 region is CASTTGTLYTGELFF. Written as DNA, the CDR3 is TGCGCCAGCACTACCGGGACACTTTATACCGGGGAGCTGTTTTTT.

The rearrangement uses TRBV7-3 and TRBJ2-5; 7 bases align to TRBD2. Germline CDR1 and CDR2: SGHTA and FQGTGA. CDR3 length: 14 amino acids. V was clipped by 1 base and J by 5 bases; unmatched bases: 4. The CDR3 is CASSLSGRGETQYF. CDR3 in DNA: TGTGCCAGCAGCTTAAGCGGGAGAGGTGAGACCCAGTACTTC.

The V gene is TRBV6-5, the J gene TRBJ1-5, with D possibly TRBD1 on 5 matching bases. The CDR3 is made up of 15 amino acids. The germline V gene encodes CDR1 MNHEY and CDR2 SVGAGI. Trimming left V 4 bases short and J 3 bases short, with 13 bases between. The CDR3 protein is CASSSLGRNNQPQHF. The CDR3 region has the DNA TGTGCCAGCAGTTCCCTGGGACGGAACAATCAGCCCCAGCATTTT.

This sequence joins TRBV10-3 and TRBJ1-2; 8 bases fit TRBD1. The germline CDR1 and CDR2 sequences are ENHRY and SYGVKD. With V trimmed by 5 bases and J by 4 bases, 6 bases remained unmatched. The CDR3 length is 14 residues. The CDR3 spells CAISTTGGTYGYTF. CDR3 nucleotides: TGTGCCATCAGTACTACAGGGGGAACCTATGGCTACACCTTC.

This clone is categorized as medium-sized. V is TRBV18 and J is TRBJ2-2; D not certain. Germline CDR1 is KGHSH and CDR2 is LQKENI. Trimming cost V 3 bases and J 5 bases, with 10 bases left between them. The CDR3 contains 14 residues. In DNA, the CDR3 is TGTGCCAGCTCACCTGGAACCCGGACCGGGGAGCTGTTTTTT. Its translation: CASSPGTRTGELFF.

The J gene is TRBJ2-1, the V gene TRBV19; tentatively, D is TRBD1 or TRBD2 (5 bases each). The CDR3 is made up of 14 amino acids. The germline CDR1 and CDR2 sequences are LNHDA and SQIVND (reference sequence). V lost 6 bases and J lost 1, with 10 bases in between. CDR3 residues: CASSGAGSYNEQFF. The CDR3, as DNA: TGTGCCAGTAGCGGGGCAGGGTCCTACAATGAGCAGTTCTTC. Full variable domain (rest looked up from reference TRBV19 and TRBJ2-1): DGGITQSPKYLFRKEGQNVTLSCEQNLNHDAMYWYRQDPGQGLRLIYYSQIVNDFQKGDIAEGYSVSREKKESFPLTVTSAQKNPTAFYLCASSGAGSYNEQFFGPGTRLTVL.

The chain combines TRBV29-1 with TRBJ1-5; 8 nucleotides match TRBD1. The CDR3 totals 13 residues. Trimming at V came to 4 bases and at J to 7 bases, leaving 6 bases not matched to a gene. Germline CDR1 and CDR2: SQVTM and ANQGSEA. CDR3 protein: CSVVQGAGQPQHF. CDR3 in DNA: TGCAGCGTTGTCCAGGGGGCTGGACAGCCCCAGCATTTT.

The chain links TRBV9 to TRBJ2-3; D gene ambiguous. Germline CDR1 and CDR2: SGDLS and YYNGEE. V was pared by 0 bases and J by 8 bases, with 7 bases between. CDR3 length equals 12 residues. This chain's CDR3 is CASSVEASTQYF. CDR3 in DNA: TGTGCCAGCAGCGTAGAAGCGAGTACGCAGTATTTT.

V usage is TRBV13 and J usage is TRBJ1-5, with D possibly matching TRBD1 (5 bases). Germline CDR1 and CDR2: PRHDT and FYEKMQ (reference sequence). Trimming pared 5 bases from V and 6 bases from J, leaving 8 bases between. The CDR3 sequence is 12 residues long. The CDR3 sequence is CASSAGGQPQHF. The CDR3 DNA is TGTGCCAGCAGCGCGGGGGGTCAGCCCCAGCATTTT.

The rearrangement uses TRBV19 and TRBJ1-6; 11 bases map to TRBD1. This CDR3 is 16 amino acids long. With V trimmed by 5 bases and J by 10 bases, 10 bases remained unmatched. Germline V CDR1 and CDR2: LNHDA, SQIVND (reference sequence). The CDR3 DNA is TGTGCCAGTAGTCGCGGACAGGGGGCACGTGGGTCACCCCTCCACTTT. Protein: CASSRGQGARGSPLHF. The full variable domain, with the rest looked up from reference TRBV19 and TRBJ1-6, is DGGITQSPKYLFRKEGQNVTLSCEQNLNHDAMYWYRQDPGQGLRLIYYSQIVNDFQKGDIAEGYSVSREKKESFPLTVTSAQKNPTAFYLCASSRGQGARGSPLHFGNGTRLTVT.

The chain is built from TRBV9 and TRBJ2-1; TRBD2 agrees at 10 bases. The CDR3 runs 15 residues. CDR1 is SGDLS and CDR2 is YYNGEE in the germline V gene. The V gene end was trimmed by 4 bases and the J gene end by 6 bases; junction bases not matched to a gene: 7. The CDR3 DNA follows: TGTGCCAGCAGCTCCGATACTAGCGGGGCCAATGAGCAGTTCTTC. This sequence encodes CASSSDTSGANEQFF. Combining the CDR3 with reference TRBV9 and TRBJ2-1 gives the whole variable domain DSGVTQTPKHLITATGQRVTLRCSPRSGDLSVYWYQQSLDQGLQFLIQYYNGEERAKGNILERFSAQQFPDLHSELNLSSLELGDSALYFCASSSDTSGANEQFFGPGTRLTVL.

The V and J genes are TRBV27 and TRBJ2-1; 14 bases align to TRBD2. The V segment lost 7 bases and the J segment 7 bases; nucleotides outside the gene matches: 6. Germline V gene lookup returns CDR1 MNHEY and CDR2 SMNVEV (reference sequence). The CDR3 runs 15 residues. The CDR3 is CASNAGTSGRNEQFF. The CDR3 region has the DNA TGTGCCAGCAATGCCGGGACTAGCGGGAGAAATGAGCAGTTCTTC.

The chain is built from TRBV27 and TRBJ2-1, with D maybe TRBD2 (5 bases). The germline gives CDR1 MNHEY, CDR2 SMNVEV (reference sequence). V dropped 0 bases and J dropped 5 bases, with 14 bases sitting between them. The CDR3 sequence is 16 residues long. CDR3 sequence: CASSLSLRLSDNEQFF. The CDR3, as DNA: TGTGCCAGCAGTTTATCTCTCCGACTATCCGACAATGAGCAGTTCTTC.

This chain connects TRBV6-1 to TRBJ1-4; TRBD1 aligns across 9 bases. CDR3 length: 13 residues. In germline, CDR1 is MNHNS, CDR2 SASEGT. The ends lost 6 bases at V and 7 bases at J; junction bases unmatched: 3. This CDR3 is CASRGTGSEKLFF. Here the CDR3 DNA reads TGTGCCAGCAGGGGGACAGGGAGTGAAAAACTGTTTTTT.

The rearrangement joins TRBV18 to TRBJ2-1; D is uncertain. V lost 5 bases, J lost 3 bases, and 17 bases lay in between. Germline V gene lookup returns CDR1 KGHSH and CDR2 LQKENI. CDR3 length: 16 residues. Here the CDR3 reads CASSTQGPPNYNEQFF. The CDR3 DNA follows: TGTGCCAGCTCAACACAAGGACCCCCAAACTACAATGAGCAGTTCTTC.

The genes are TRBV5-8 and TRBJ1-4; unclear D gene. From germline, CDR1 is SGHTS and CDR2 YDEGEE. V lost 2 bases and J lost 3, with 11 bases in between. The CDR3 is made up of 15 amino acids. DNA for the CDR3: TGTGCCAGCAGCTTCGCGGGGAAAGCTAATGAAAAACTGTTTTTT. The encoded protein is CASSFAGKANEKLFF.

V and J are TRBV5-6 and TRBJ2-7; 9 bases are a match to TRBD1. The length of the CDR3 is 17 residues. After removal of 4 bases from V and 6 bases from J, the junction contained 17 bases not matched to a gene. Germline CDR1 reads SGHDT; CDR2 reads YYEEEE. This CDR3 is CASSGPFRDRDRGEQYF. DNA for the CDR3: TGTGCCAGCAGCGGGCCGTTCCGGGACAGGGATAGGGGCGAGCAGTACTTC.

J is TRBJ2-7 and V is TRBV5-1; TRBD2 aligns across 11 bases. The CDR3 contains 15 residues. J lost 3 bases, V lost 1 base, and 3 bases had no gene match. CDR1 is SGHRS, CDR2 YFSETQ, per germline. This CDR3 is CASSLRLAGFYEQYF. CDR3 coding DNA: TGCGCCAGCAGCTTGAGACTAGCGGGATTCTACGAGCAGTACTTC.

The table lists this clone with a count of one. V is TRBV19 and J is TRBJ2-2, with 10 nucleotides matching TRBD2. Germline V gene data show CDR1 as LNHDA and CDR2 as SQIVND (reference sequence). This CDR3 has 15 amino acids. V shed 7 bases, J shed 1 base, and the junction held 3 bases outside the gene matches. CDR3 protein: CASTGLAVNTGELFF. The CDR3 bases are TGTGCCAGTACCGGACTAGCGGTGAACACCGGGGAGCTGTTTTTT.

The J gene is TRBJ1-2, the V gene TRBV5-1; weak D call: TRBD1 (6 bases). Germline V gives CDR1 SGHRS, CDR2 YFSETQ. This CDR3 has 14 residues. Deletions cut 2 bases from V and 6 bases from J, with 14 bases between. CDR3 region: CASSFHREGNGYTF. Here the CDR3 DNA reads TGCGCCAGCAGCTTTCACAGGGAGGGCAATGGCTACACCTTC.

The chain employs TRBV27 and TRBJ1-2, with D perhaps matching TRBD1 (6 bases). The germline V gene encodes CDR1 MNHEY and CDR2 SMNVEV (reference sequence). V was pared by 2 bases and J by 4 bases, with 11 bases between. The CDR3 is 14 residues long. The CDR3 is CASSLTGQPYGYTF. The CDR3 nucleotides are TGTGCCAGCAGTTTAACTGGACAGCCCTATGGCTACACCTTC.